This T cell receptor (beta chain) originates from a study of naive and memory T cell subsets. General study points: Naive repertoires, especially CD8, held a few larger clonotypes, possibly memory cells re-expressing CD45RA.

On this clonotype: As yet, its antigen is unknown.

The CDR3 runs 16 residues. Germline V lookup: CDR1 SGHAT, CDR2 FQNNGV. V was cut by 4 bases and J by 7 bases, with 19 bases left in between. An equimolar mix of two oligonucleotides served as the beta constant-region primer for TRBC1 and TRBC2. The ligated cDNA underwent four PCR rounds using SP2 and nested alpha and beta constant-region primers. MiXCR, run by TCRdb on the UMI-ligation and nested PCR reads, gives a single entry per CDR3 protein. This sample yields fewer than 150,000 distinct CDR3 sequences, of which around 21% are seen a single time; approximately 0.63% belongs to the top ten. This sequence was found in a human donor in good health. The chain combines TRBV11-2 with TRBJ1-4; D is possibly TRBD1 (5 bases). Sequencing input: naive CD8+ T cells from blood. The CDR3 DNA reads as TGTGCCAGCAGCTCCACCGGTGGGGGGGGACGTGAAAAACTGTTTTTT. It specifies CASSSTGGGGREKLFF.